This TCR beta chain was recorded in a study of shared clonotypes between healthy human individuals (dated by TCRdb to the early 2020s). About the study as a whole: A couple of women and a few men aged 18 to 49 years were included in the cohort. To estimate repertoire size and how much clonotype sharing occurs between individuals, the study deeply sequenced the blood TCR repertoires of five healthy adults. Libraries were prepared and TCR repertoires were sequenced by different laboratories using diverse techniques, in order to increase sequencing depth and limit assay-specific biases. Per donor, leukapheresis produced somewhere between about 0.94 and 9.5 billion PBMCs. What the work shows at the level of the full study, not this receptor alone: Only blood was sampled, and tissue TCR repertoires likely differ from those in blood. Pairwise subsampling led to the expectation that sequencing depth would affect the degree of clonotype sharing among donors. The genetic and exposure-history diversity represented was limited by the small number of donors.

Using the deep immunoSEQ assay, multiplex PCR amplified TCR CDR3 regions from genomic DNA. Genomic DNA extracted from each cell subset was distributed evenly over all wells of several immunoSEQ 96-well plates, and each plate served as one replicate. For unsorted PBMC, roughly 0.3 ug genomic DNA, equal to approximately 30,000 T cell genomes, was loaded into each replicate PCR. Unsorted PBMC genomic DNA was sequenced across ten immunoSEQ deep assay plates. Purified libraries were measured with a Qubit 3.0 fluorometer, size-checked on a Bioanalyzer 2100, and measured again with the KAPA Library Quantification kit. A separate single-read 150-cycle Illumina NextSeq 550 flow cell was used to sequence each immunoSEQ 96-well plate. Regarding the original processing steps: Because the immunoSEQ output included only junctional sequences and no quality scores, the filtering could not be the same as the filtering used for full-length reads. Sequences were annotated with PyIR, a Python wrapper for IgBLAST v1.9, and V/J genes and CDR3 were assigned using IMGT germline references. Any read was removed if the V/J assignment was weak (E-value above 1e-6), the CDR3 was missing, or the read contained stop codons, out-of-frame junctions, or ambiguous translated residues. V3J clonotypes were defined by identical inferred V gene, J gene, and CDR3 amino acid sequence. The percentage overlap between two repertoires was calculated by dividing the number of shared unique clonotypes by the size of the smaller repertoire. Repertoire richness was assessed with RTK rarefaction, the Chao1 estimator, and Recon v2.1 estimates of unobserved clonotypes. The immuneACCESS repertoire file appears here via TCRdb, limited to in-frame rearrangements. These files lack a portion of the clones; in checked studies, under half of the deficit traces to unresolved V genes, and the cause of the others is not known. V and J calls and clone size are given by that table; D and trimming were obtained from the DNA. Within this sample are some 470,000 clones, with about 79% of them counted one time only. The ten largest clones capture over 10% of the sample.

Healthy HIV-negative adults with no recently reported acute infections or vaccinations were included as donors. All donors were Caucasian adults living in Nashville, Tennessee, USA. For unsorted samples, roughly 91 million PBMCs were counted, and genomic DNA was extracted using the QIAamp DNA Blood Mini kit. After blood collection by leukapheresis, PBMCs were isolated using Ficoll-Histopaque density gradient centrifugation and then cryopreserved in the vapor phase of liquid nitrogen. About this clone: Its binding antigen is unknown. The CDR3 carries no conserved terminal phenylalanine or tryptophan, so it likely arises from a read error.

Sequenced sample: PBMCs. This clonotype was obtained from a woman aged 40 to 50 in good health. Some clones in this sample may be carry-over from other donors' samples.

This receptor has the CDR3 CASSQGFGGGYGYTS. The DNA sequence is TGTGCCAGCAGCCAAGGCTTTGGCGGGGGCTATGGCTACACCTCC. The chain is encoded by TRBV14 joined to TRBJ1-2; the D gene is perhaps TRBD1, on 5 matching bases. The germline V gene provides CDR1 SGHDN and CDR2 FVKESK. The CDR3 is 15 residues long, ends included. Of all the DNA, just the CDR3 is kept, 45 bases in frame from base 1. Deletion took 1 base off V and 4 bases off J, with a span of 13 bases between the germline ends.